The entry below describes one T cell receptor (beta chain). Antigen unknown. The data are from a study of Ad26.COV2.S vaccination and SARS-CoV-2 variants. Study results and limitations: Reportedly, after vaccination the spike-specific CD8+ and CD4+ T cell responses displayed substantial breadth. Spike-specific TCR breadth was greater after Ad26.COV2.S than placebo.

Clones were sequenced by immunoSEQ multiplex PCR, and TCRdb holds only the in-frame ones, with some missing. The table has 400,000 to 450,000 clones, around 90% seen once. The sample's treatment: approximately 18 received Ad26.COV2.S at low or high dose, single or two shots; five or six received placebo; per-sample allocation not given. Each sample was drawn 63 days after the first injection (of vaccine or placebo). This Boston cohort included adults aged 18-55 years. Expressing Wuhan-strain SARS-CoV-2 spike, an Ad26 vector served as the vaccine. This receptor was taken from a person aged 18-60 years who received the Ad26.COV2.S COVID-19 vaccine or a placebo. The sequenced sample was peripheral blood, obtained in a trial of Ad26.COV2.S vaccine versus placebo.

Here the CDR3 reads CASGGTDPGTEAFF. DNA for the CDR3: TGCGCCAGCGGGGGGACAGACCCGGGCACTGAAGCTTTCTTT. The J gene is TRBJ1-1, the V gene TRBV10-2; TRBD1 matches 7 bases. V was clipped by 8 bases and J by 4 bases; unmatched bases: 10. This CDR3 is built from 14 residues. CDR1 is WSHSY and CDR2 is SAAADI in the germline V gene.